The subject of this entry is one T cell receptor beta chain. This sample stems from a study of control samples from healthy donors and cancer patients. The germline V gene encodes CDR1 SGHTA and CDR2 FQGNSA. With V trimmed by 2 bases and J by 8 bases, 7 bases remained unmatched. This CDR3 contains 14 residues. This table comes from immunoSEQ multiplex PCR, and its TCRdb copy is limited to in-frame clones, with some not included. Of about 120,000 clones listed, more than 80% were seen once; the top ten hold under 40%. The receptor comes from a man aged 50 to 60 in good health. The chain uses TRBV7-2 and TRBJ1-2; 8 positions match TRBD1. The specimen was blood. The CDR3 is CASSLMRTGSGYTF. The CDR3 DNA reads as TGTGCCAGCAGCTTAATGCGGACAGGGAGCGGCTACACCTTC.